This T cell receptor (beta chain) was sequenced in a study of cytomegalovirus exposure and HLA in healthy donors. Points from the study as a whole: Specificity for CMV antigens was confirmed in vitro for a few of the CMV-associated chains. As a later analysis revealed, the rate of TCR association differed by HLA locus, with DRB1 most and HLA-C fewest. In a later analysis, an Asian-associated ancestry cluster reportedly showed fewer N-insertions than the roughly 730-donor mean. Per published reports, the classifier diagnosed cytomegalovirus status with high specificity and sensitivity.

The primer mix had 60 Vbeta and 13 Jbeta primers. Some clones are missing from TCRdb's copy, which holds only in-frame ones; the method was immunoSEQ multiplex PCR. This sample has 64,000 or so clones, with roughly 67% found just once. As to this clone: Its antigen is currently unknown.

Per the germline V gene, CDR1 is SGHNT and CDR2 is YYREEE (reference sequence). The CDR3 is 17 residues long. V trimming: 0 bases; J trimming: 2 bases; junction bases outside the gene matches: 8. The receptor's source is a man in his forties or fifties in good health and CMV-seropositive. The chain couples TRBV5-4 to TRBJ2-5; 9 bases map to TRBD2. The material sequenced was PBMCs. The DNA of the CDR3 is TGTGCCAGCAGCTTGGCCGCGCGGGGGGGCCGGCAAGAGACCCAGTACTTC. Residues: CASSLAARGGRQETQYF.